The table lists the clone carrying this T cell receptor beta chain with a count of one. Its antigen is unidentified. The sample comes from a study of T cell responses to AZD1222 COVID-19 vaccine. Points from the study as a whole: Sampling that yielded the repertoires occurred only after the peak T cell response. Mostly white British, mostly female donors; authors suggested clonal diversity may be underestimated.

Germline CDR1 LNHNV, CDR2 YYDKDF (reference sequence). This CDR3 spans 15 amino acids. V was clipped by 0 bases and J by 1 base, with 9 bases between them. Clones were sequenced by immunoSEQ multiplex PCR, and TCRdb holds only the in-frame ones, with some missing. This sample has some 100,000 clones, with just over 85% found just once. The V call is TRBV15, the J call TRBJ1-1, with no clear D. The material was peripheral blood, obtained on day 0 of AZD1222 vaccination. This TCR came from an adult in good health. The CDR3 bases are TGTGCCACCAGCAGAGATCACACACCGAACACTGAAGCTTTCTTT. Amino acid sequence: CATSRDHTPNTEAFF.